Sequencing of this TCR beta chain was carried out in a study of T cell responses to AZD1222 COVID-19 vaccine. The method was immunoSEQ multiplex PCR; TCRdb's version includes in-frame clones alone and lacks a portion of them. In the table there are roughly 79,000 clones, 70% to 85% of which are singletons. V lost 2 bases to trimming and J lost 4 bases, with 20 bases between them. The CDR3 spans 18 residues. The germline V gene encodes CDR1 KGHSH and CDR2 LQKENI. A note on this clone: Its antigen is currently unknown.

General observations from the study: Reportedly, nearly half the spike-specific TCRs target unmutated variant regions.

The V gene is TRBV18, the J gene TRBJ2-2; maybe TRBD2 (5 bases). Sequencing used peripheral blood, obtained on day 0 of AZD1222 vaccination. The origin of this receptor is an adult in good health. CDR3 nucleotide sequence: TGTGCCAGCTCACCATCTCTAGGATCGGGGATGAGCACCGGGGAGCTGTTTTTT. Translated: CASSPSLGSGMSTGELFF.